This T cell receptor beta chain appears in the sequencing data of a study of T cell responses to AZD1222 COVID-19 vaccine listed by TCRdb under 2021. Notes on the research overall: TCR sequencing covered 233 trial participants: 200 to 210 given two doses of AZD1222 and approximately 26 given two doses of MenACWY control vaccine. Enrollment into the trials was organized by age into subgroups of 18-55, 56-69 and 70-plus years, and those subgroups contained roughly 150, 30 and 60 TCR-sequenced participants, respectively.

What the time point label conveys for this sample: about 28 days (+/-7) after the second vaccine dose. AZD1222 recipients whose second dose came at about 4 weeks and those whose second dose came at about 12 weeks were combined into one group, since spike-specific TCR depth and breadth did not differ between the two schedules. Vaccinee samples were obtained from the UK trials COV001 and COV002, which included a single-blind randomized controlled phase 2/3 trial of AZD1222 (ChAdOx1 nCoV-19) in healthy adults. Trial participant PBMC samples were collected at day 0 and day 28 after the second dose for TCRbeta chain sequencing. The research as a whole found: After two AZD1222 doses, spike-specific TCR breadth and depth were significantly higher than at day 0 and than in MenACWY recipients. Conclusions about previously exposed vaccinees are limited because only five or six AZD1222 recipients were SARS-CoV-2 seropositive at baseline. The vaccine-associated CD4 TCRs covered the entire spike protein, and the dominant responses fell in regions 160-218 and 743-854. The 56-69-year group was small, and its depth increase did not reach significance, likely because of low power. No day 14 peak-response samples were available, so repertoires were characterized only after the peak T cell response. Participants were mostly white British, with more females than males. The authors suggested clonal diversity may have been underestimated. Reportedly, almost half of the unique spike-specific TCRs recognized epitopes lying outside the regions that are mutated in the B.1.351 and B.1.1.7 variants.

The CDR3 regions of human TCRbeta chains were analyzed by immunosequencing. Under the source paper's analysis protocol: Repertoire TCRs were matched against a reference library of SARS-CoV-2-specific TCRs generated with the MIRA antigen-specificity platform. Breadth meant the fraction of unique TCRs that were SARS-CoV-2-associated, whereas depth meant the fraction of total T cells that were SARS-CoV-2-associated. Each spike-specific TCR was assigned to its reactive spike region and to a CD4 or CD8 class using the MIRA data. Log10-transformed breadth and depth values were compared by one-way ANOVA with Sidak's multiple comparisons tests. TCRdb stores this immuneACCESS table with in-frame sequences only. Part of the clones is absent; in the studies checked, under half of the shortfall reflects unresolved V genes, and no reason is known for the rest. V and J calls and clone size follow that table, whereas D and trimming were derived from the DNA. The sample table holds around 150,000 clones, of which about 93% were seen once. Roughly 7% of the sample comes from the top ten.

Worth noting for this clone: Its cognate antigen has yet to be identified. Base quality data are lacking; no much larger clone is found one base away.

The material sequenced was peripheral blood, taken 28 days after the second AZD1222 dose. The clonotype comes from an adult who received the AZD1222 COVID-19 vaccine.

The CDR3 reads CATRVGGNTIYF. The bases are TGTGCCACCCGGGTCGGAGGAAACACCATATATTTT. The chain uses TRBV6-5 and TRBJ1-3; confidence is insufficient to name the D gene. The CDR3 sequence holds 12 residues, the cysteine and phenylalanine included. Here the CDR3 DNA is all that survives: 36 bases in frame from base 1. The germline V gene sets CDR1 to MNHEY and CDR2 to SVGAGI. V is pared back by 10 bases and J by 4 bases, with 11 bases lying between the germline termini.